This T cell receptor (beta chain) appears in the sequencing data of a study of metastatic and nonmetastatic thyroid tumors. Background on the study: Across peripheral blood and tumor or nodule tissue samples taken from malignant and benign thyroid patients, the repertoires were compared with one another.

As regards this clone: Its antigen is not identified. Different DNA sequences within this sample yield the same CDR3.

Findings and caveats of the study: Benign nodules were reported to have significantly lower TCR beta diversity than malignant thyroid tumors, in blood and tumor.

In the original workflow: For papillary thyroid cancer, a distant-metastasis classifier was constructed from CDR3 differences observed across clinicopathological groups. TCRdb re-analyzed the PCR reads using MiXCR. The V and J calls were determined by TCRdb, not by the authors. The table has about 33,000 clones, about a sixth seen once. The germline V gene has CDR1 SGHNT and CDR2 YYREEE (reference sequence). This CDR3 has 16 amino acids. V dropped 4 bases and J dropped 0; count of bases not matched to a gene: 5. Until they underwent thyroid surgery, no patient had received any treatment. The sequencing input was blood. The receptor's source is a female donor with papillary thyroid cancer or a benign thyroid nodule (not recorded which). Some clones in this sample may be carry-over from other donors' samples. This chain connects TRBV5-4 to TRBJ2-4, with 9 bases that match TRBD1. The CDR3: CASSTGQGIAKNIQYF. The CDR3 DNA reads as TGTGCCAGCAGCACGGGACAGGGTATAGCCAAAAACATTCAGTACTTC. Full variable domain (remainder filled in from reference TRBV5-4 and TRBJ2-4): ETGVTQSPTHLIKTRGQQVTLRCSSQSGHNTVSWYQQALGQGPQFIFQYYREEENGRGNFPPRFSGLQFPNYSSELNVNALELDDSALYLCASSTGQGIAKNIQYFGAGTRLSVL.